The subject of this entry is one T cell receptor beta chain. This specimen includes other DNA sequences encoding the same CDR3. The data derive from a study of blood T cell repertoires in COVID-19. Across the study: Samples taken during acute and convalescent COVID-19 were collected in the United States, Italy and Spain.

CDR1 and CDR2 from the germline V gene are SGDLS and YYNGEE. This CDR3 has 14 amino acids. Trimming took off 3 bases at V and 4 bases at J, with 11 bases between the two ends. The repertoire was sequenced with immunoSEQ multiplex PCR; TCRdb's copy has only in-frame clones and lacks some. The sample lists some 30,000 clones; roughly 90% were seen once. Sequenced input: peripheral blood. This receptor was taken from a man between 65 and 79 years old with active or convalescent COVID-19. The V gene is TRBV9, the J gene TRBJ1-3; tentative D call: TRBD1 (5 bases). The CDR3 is CASSGGGTGNTIYF. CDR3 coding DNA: TGTGCCAGCAGCGGCGGGGGGACGGGAAACACCATATATTTT.